This passage covers 31 T cell receptor beta chains from one sample sequenced in a study of shared T cell receptors in the human thymus. Assay: immunoSEQ multiplex PCR; the TCRdb copy retains only in-frame clones and omits some. This table holds about 660,000 clones, over 75% found once. The same specimen was also included in a second study, on human thymus T cells.

The sample taken for sequencing was thymocytes. The receptors stem from a boy under three years old with a congenital heart defect.

V usage is TRBV4-3 and J usage is TRBJ2-1; the D gene is possibly TRBD2 (6 bases). Germline-derived CDR1 and CDR2 are LGHNA and YSLEER. This CDR3 spans 16 amino acids. V gave up 4 bases and J gave up 6 bases, with 19 bases separating them. The CDR3 sequence is CASSPLLAGPSNEQFF. As DNA, the CDR3 is TGCGCCAGCAGCCCACTACTAGCTGGACCCTCCAATGAGCAGTTCTTC.

This clone has just a few counts. This sequence joins TRBV18 and TRBJ2-7, with a possible D match to TRBD1 (5 bases). Germline lookup yields CDR1 KGHSH and CDR2 LQKENI. The germline V and J ends were trimmed by 5 bases and 2 bases, with 7 bases remaining between them. CDR3 length: 12 amino acids. The CDR3 nucleotides are TGTGCCAGCTCAGGACAAACCTACGAGCAGTACTTC. Protein: CASSGQTYEQYF.

The V and J genes are TRBV5-1 and TRBJ1-2, with D maybe TRBD1 (5 bases). The V gene lost 6 bases and the J gene lost 6 bases, with 12 bases spanning the gap. Germline CDR1 is SGHRS and CDR2 is YFSETQ. This CDR3 region has 12 residues. This chain's CDR3 is CASTVGGNGYTF. The CDR3 DNA is TGCGCCAGCACCGTGGGGGGGAATGGCTACACCTTC.

The chain carries TRBV10-1 and TRBJ1-1; no clear D gene. Trimming left V 6 bases short and J 1 base short, with 12 bases between. Germline V gene data show CDR1 as WNHNN and CDR2 as SYGVQD (reference sequence). This CDR3 has 14 amino acids. The CDR3 region has the DNA TGCGCCAGCAGCGACGTGGAGGGGAACACTGAAGCTTTCTTT. Translation gives CASSDVEGNTEAFF.

V and J are TRBV7-2 and TRBJ2-1, with D possibly TRBD1 on 6 matching bases. V was pared by 4 bases and J by 2 bases, with 12 bases between. CDR3 size: 15 residues. Germline V gives CDR1 SGHTA, CDR2 FQGNSA. In nucleotides, the CDR3 is TGTGCCAGCAGCTCCCGGGACAAACCCTACAATGAGCAGTTCTTC. Encoded protein: CASSSRDKPYNEQFF. Full variable domain (rest looked up from reference TRBV7-2 and TRBJ2-1): GAGVSQSPSNKVTEKGKDVELRCDPISGHTALYWYRQSLGQGLEFLIYFQGNSAPDKSGLPSDRFSAERTGGSVSTLTIQRTQQEDSAVYLCASSSRDKPYNEQFFGPGTRLTVL.

The chain employs TRBV6-1 and TRBJ2-7; maybe TRBD1 (6 bases). Trimming stripped 1 base from V and 4 bases from J, with 14 bases between. The CDR3 runs 15 residues. The germline gives CDR1 MNHNS, CDR2 SASEGT. CDR3 DNA sequence: TGTGCCAGCAGTGAAGAGATGGGACACCATTACGAGCAGTACTTC. This encodes CASSEEMGHHYEQYF.

The gene calls are TRBV4-1 and TRBJ2-1, with a weak D call TRBD2 (5 bases). The CDR3 runs 16 residues. CDR1 and CDR2 (germline): MGHRA, YSYEKL. The V end was cut by 4 bases, the J end by 5 bases, with 18 bases between. The CDR3 DNA is TGCGCCAGCAGCCGTTTTGCGGGCCAACGACACAATGAGCAGTTCTTC. It translates to CASSRFAGQRHNEQFF.

V is TRBV30 and J is TRBJ2-3; TRBD2 might be the D (6 bases). The germline V gene encodes CDR1 GTSNPN and CDR2 SVGIG (reference sequence). CDR3 size: 16 residues. The V end was cut by 5 bases, the J end by 0 bases, with 18 bases between. This chain's CDR3 is CAWQHAGPKSTDTQYF. The CDR3 nucleotides read TGTGCCTGGCAACACGCGGGGCCAAAGAGCACAGATACGCAGTATTTT.

This clone was recorded only once. V is TRBV18 and J is TRBJ1-2; TRBD1 might be the D (6 bases). Trimming took off 2 bases at V and 3 bases at J, with 16 bases between the two ends. CDR3 length: 16 residues. Germline V gene sequence: CDR1 KGHSH, CDR2 LQKENI. The DNA of the CDR3 is TGTGCCAGCTCACCAGAGGAACAGGGACCCCACTATGGCTACACCTTC. This codes for CASSPEEQGPHYGYTF.

This clone was recorded once. This sequence joins TRBV6-1 and TRBJ1-5; D is possibly TRBD1 (6 bases). The CDR3 loop spans 16 amino acids. V shed 1 base and J shed 0 bases, with 10 bases lying between them. From germline, CDR1 is MNHNS and CDR2 SASEGT. The CDR3 DNA reads as TGTGCCAGCAGTGAAGGACAGGACCATAGCAATCAGCCCCAGCATTTT. It codes for CASSEGQDHSNQPQHF.

The chain is built from TRBV13 and TRBJ2-1, with D tentatively TRBD1 (5 bases). Germline CDR1 reads PRHDT; CDR2 reads FYEKMQ (reference sequence). The CDR3 length is 12 residues. V lost 5 bases to trimming and J lost 7 bases, with 9 bases between them. This CDR3 is CASSARTNEQFF. For the CDR3, the DNA is TGTGCCAGCAGCGCCCGGACAAATGAGCAGTTCTTC.

The V gene is TRBV4-1, the J gene TRBJ2-5; 14 bases are a match to TRBD2. This CDR3 is 16 amino acids long. After removal of 4 bases from V and 7 bases from J, the junction contained 8 bases not matched to a gene. Germline CDR1 is MGHRA and CDR2 is YSYEKL. CDR3 amino acids: CASSRTSGRSLGTQYF. The DNA for the CDR3 is TGCGCCAGCAGCCGGACTAGCGGGAGGTCCCTCGGGACCCAGTACTTC.

The chain carries TRBV11-3 and TRBJ1-1; the D gene is possibly TRBD1 (6 bases). The CDR3 loop spans 16 amino acids. Between the trimmed V and J ends, which lost 1 base and 2 bases, there was a span of 14 bases. The germline V gene encodes CDR1 SGHNT and CDR2 YENEEA. The CDR3: CASSLVATGTNTEAFF. The CDR3 DNA follows: TGTGCCAGCAGCTTAGTCGCTACAGGGACCAACACTGAAGCTTTCTTT. Drawing the rest from reference TRBV11-3 and TRBJ1-1, the complete variable domain is EAGVVQSPRYKIIEKKQPVAFWCNPISGHNTLYWYLQNLGQGPELLIRYENEEAVDDSQLPKDRFSAERLKGVDSTLKIQPAELGDSAVYLCASSLVATGTNTEAFFGQGTRLTVV.

The rearrangement uses TRBV5-1 and TRBJ2-7; TRBD1 agrees at 10 bases. V lost 3 bases and J lost 2; bases outside the gene matches: 2. CDR1 is SGHRS, CDR2 YFSETQ, per germline. The CDR3 contains 14 residues. The CDR3, as DNA: TGCGCCAGCAGCTGCGGGACAGGGGCCTACGAGCAGTACTTC. Translation gives CASSCGTGAYEQYF.

This clone showed up just once. The chain uses TRBV4-3 and TRBJ2-3; possibly TRBD2 for D (6 bases). This CDR3 has 15 amino acids. V was pared by 3 bases and J by 2 bases, with 12 bases between. Looked up from germline, CDR1 is LGHNA and CDR2 is YSLEER. CDR3 loop: CASSHLRGLTDTQYF. The CDR3 bases are TGCGCCAGCAGCCATTTGAGGGGACTCACAGATACGCAGTATTTT.

This clone was observed once. The junction departs from the called germline gene at one end, perhaps through a read error. The chain recombines TRBV7-7 with TRBJ2-1; 13 nucleotides line up with TRBD2. This CDR3 is built from 17 residues. Germline V gene data show CDR1 as SSHAT and CDR2 as FNYEAQ (reference sequence). The CDR3 region is CASSQGTSGALYNEQFF. CDR3 DNA sequence: TGTGCTAGCAGCCAAGGGACTAGCGGGGCCCTCTACAATGAGCAGTTCTTC.

CDR3 coding DNA: TGCGCCCGGCCAACGACTAGCGGGAGGGAAGAGACCCAGTACTTC. It yields the protein CARPTTSGREETQYF. V is TRBV10-1 and J is TRBJ2-5, with 14 positions matching TRBD2. The length of the CDR3 is 15 residues. Germline V gene lookup returns CDR1 WNHNN and CDR2 SYGVQD (reference sequence). With 11 bases clipped from V and 3 bases from J, the junction kept 8 bases outside the gene matches.

The gene calls are TRBV9 and TRBJ2-1; 9 bases map to TRBD2. The CDR3 has 18 amino acids. Germline V gene data show CDR1 as SGDLS and CDR2 as YYNGEE. V was pared by 0 bases and J by 7 bases, with 14 bases of the junction left unmatched. The CDR3, as DNA: TGTGCCAGCAGCGTAGCGGGAGGTAGCAGGGCGGGGGGGAATGAGCAGTTCTTC. As protein: CASSVAGGSRAGGNEQFF. Combining the CDR3 with reference TRBV9 and TRBJ2-1 gives the whole variable domain DSGVTQTPKHLITATGQRVTLRCSPRSGDLSVYWYQQSLDQGLQFLIQYYNGEERAKGNILERFSAQQFPDLHSELNLSSLELGDSALYFCASSVAGGSRAGGNEQFFGPGTRLTVL.

The chain uses TRBV12-5 and TRBJ2-7, with D perhaps matching TRBD2 (6 bases). Trimming took 6 bases from V and 0 from J, leaving 12 bases between them. This CDR3 comprises 14 residues. CDR1 is LGHNT, CDR2 FRNRAP, per germline. The CDR3, as DNA: TGTGCTAGTGGCGAAGCGGGCTTCTCCTACGAGCAGTACTTC. Residues: CASGEAGFSYEQYF.

The rearrangement joins TRBV18 to TRBJ2-7, with 10 bases that match TRBD2. CDR1 and CDR2 (germline): KGHSH, LQKENI. With V trimmed by 3 bases and J by 1 base, 3 bases remained unmatched. The CDR3 is 15 residues long. The DNA for the CDR3 is TGTGCCAGCTCACCGAGGACTAGCGGATCCTACGAGCAGTACTTC. As protein: CASSPRTSGSYEQYF.

The chain recombines TRBV7-8 with TRBJ1-5, with D unresolved. Germline V gives CDR1 SGHVS, CDR2 FQNEAQ. The CDR3 is made up of 18 amino acids. Trimming removed 2 bases from V and 0 bases from J, with 17 bases in between. The CDR3 DNA follows: TGTGCCAGCAGCTTATGGAGGAGACCAGTAGATAGCAATCAGCCCCAGCATTTT. It yields the protein CASSLWRRPVDSNQPQHF.

This clone appeared a single time. The chain carries TRBV4-1 and TRBJ2-7, with 7 bases aligning to TRBD1. This CDR3 has 15 residues. Trimming cost V 3 bases and J 3 bases; bases outside gene matches: 8. The germline V gene encodes CDR1 MGHRA and CDR2 YSYEKL. CDR3 nucleotides: TGCGCCAGCAGCCACAAACAGGGGATCGGCTACGAGCAGTACTTC. Translated: CASSHKQGIGYEQYF.

The CDR3 sequence is CATSRGGGNEQYF. CDR3 bases: TGTGCCACCAGCAGAGGGGGGGGCAACGAGCAGTACTTC. The chain is built from TRBV15 and TRBJ2-7, with D maybe TRBD2 (7 bases). Germline V gene lookup returns CDR1 LNHNV and CDR2 YYDKDF (reference sequence). This CDR3 is 13 amino acids long. V was shortened by 1 base and J by 5 bases, with 9 bases between the two germline ends.

The rearrangement links TRBV14 to TRBJ2-5; TRBD2 matches at 15 bases. Germline trimming cut 4 bases from V and 3 bases from J; bases unmatched to any gene: 6. Germline values: CDR1 SGHDN, CDR2 FVKESK. The CDR3 sequence is 17 residues long. The CDR3 DNA follows: TGTGCCAGCAGCCCCGGACTAGCGGGAGGGCCCGAAGAGACCCAGTACTTC. It yields the protein CASSPGLAGGPEETQYF.

Of note for this clone: Germline is not matched at one junction end, which may reflect a read error. The chain combines TRBV5-6 with TRBJ2-6; 7 nucleotides agree with TRBD2. The germline V gene encodes CDR1 SGHDT and CDR2 YYEEEE. The CDR3 covers 16 residues. CDR3 in DNA: TGTGCCAGCAGCCCTACGAGGGAGGGTGGGTCCAACGTCCTGACTTTC. It yields the protein CASSPTREGGSNVLTF.

This clone was counted a single time. The gene calls are TRBV28 and TRBJ1-4, with 10 bases identical to TRBD1. V lost 2 bases, J lost 3 bases, and 9 bases stayed unmatched. The CDR3 totals 18 residues. The germline gives CDR1 MDHEN, CDR2 SYDVKM. CDR3 residues: CASSLMRQGARANEKLFF. In DNA, the CDR3 is TGTGCCAGCAGTTTAATGCGACAGGGGGCTCGGGCTAATGAAAAACTGTTTTTT.

The chain employs TRBV10-3 and TRBJ2-7; 11 nucleotides match TRBD2. The CDR3 length is 14 residues. The V and J ends lost 7 bases and 3 bases, in that order; junction bases with no gene match: 5. In germline, CDR1 is ENHRY, CDR2 SYGVKD. The CDR3: CAIILAGGHYEQYF. The CDR3 DNA follows: TGTGCCATCATTCTAGCGGGAGGCCACTACGAGCAGTACTTC.

The chain joins TRBV5-6 to TRBJ1-1, with D possibly TRBD1 on 6 matching bases. CDR3 length: 15 amino acids. Germline V gene data show CDR1 as SGHDT and CDR2 as YYEEEE. V gave up 6 bases and J gave up 1 base, with 16 bases separating them. The CDR3 loop is CASTSWGQENTEAFF. CDR3 DNA: TGTGCCAGCACCTCATGGGGGCAAGAGAACACTGAAGCTTTCTTT.

The chain uses TRBV11-2 and TRBJ2-7; 7 positions agree with TRBD2. Looked up from germline, CDR1 is SGHAT and CDR2 is FQNNGV. There are 16 residues in the CDR3. The J segment lost 4 bases and the V segment lost 1 base, leaving 10 bases of the junction unmatched. The CDR3 DNA reads TGTGCCAGCAGCTTAGGTTTTCTAGCGGCACTTTACGAGCAGTACTTC. Encoded protein: CASSLGFLAALYEQYF.

V usage is TRBV27 and J usage is TRBJ1-5, with 10 positions matching TRBD1. The germline gives CDR1 MNHEY, CDR2 SMNVEV (reference sequence). The CDR3 contains 17 residues. The V and J ends lost 0 bases and 2 bases, in that order; junction bases with no gene match: 4. The CDR3 DNA reads as TGTGCCAGCAGTTTATCCGGGACAGGGGTCGGCAATCAGCCCCAGCATTTT. Translating it yields CASSLSGTGVGNQPQHF.

The chain employs TRBV4-3 and TRBJ2-2, with 7 bases fitting TRBD1. The J segment lost 0 bases and the V segment lost 4 bases, leaving 11 bases of the junction unmatched. The germline V gene encodes CDR1 LGHNA and CDR2 YSLEER. CDR3 length: 18 amino acids. The CDR3 DNA is TGCGCCAGCAGCCCCAAGATTAGGGGGCGATCGAACACCGGGGAGCTGTTTTTT. Translation gives CASSPKIRGRSNTGELFF.